This record concerns one TCR beta chain sequence. Other DNA sequences in the same sample also yield this CDR3. Data came from immunoSEQ multiplex PCR; TCRdb stores just in-frame clones and leaves some out. The data hold about 89,000 clones, with about 94% observed a single time. The record originates from a study of technical replicates of blood from several donors. The sequence came from a human donor in good health. What was sequenced was T cells isolated from PBMCs.

The CDR3 bases are TGTGCCAGCAGTTCTCCAGGCTACGAGCAGTACTTC. This encodes CASSSPGYEQYF. The chain recombines TRBV28 with TRBJ2-7, with D unresolved. V dropped 4 bases and J dropped 3 bases, with 7 bases sitting between them. The CDR3 consists of 12 residues. CDR1 and CDR2 (germline): MDHEN, SYDVKM. The full variable domain, its missing parts supplied by reference TRBV28 and TRBJ2-7, is DVKVTQSSRYLVKRTGEKVFLECVQDMDHENMFWYRQDPGLGLRLIYFSYDVKMKEKGDIPEGYSVSREKKERFSLILESASTNQTSMYLCASSSPGYEQYFGPGTRLTVT.